The present T cell receptor (beta chain) was sequenced within a study of T cell responses to AZD1222 COVID-19 vaccine. The study's findings and limits: Baseline antibody screening turned up just six seropositive AZD1222 recipients. Most donors were white British and more were female, and clonal diversity was possibly underestimated.

Clones were read by immunoSEQ multiplex PCR, and TCRdb kept only the in-frame ones, dropping some. This table holds some 140,000 clones, roughly 90% found once. On this clone: Its antigen is not known.

The length of the CDR3 is 17 residues. J lost 3 bases, V lost 5 bases, and 11 bases had no gene match. CDR1 and CDR2 (germline): SEHNR, FQNEAQ (reference sequence). The V call is TRBV7-9, the J call TRBJ2-1; 9 nucleotides line up with TRBD2. This receptor was identified in an adult in good health. The sequencing used peripheral blood, collected on day 0 of AZD1222 vaccination. This CDR3 reads CASSPPMTSGLYNEQFF. In nucleotides, the CDR3 is TGTGCCAGCAGCCCCCCGATGACTAGCGGCCTCTACAATGAGCAGTTCTTC.